A single count supports the clone carrying this TCR beta chain. Using immunoSEQ multiplex PCR, the repertoire was profiled, and TCRdb retains in-frame clones only, with some absent. The table records about 610,000 clones, around 87% of them present only once. The sample originates from a study of shared T cell receptors in the human thymus. Germline V CDR1 and CDR2: SGHAT, FQNNGV. The CDR3 covers 15 residues. Trimming took 6 bases from V and 3 from J, leaving 17 bases between them. This same sample was also part of a study on human thymus T cells. From that report: The study used thymus tissue resected during corrective heart surgery. Thymic and blood repertoires seemed to show skewed V and J gene use. Related research examined unrelated individuals and reported that their thymic repertoires overlapped highly.

V gene TRBV11-2 combines with J gene TRBJ1-1; no clear D. The sequenced material came from thymocytes. The source of this sequence is a boy in the first two years of life with a congenital heart defect. The CDR3 sequence is CASRAEPGVDTEAFF. DNA of the CDR3: TGTGCCAGCAGGGCGGAACCCGGGGTTGACACTGAAGCTTTCTTT.